These 13 T cell receptor beta chains were all obtained from the same sample, sequenced in a study of blood T cell repertoires in COVID-19. Some clones are missing from TCRdb's copy, which holds only in-frame ones; the method was immunoSEQ multiplex PCR. Here the sample spans 150,000 or so clones, roughly 93% being singletons. Sequenced material: peripheral blood. These receptor sequences come from a woman between 45 and 65 years old with acute or convalescent COVID-19.

This clone is a singleton in its sample. The chain employs TRBV19 and TRBJ2-1; TRBD2 aligns across 8 bases. The ends lost 6 bases at V and 8 bases at J; junction bases unmatched: 12. This CDR3 region has 15 residues. CDR1 LNHDA and CDR2 SQIVND come from the germline V gene (reference sequence). The CDR3 region has the DNA TGTGCCAGTAGACCGGGACTAGGGCTATCAGATGAGCAGTTCTTC. Translation gives CASRPGLGLSDEQFF.

The chain joins TRBV29-1 to TRBJ2-1; D is unresolved. The CDR3 covers 11 residues. The germline V gene encodes CDR1 SQVTM and CDR2 ANQGSEA. Between the trimmed V and J ends, which lost 2 bases and 3 bases, there was a span of 2 bases. The CDR3 DNA reads TGCAGCGTTGAATACTACAATGAGCAGTTCTTC. This translates into CSVEYYNEQFF.

The chain uses TRBV28 and TRBJ1-3, with a possible D match to TRBD1 (6 bases). The CDR3 has 14 amino acids. Germline CDR1 MDHEN, CDR2 SYDVKM. The germline V and J ends were trimmed by 6 bases and 2 bases, with 11 bases remaining between them. The CDR3 DNA is TGTGCCAGCAGGCAGGGACAAGCTGGAAACACCATATATTTT. Amino acids: CASRQGQAGNTIYF.

The chain employs TRBV18 and TRBJ2-7; 10 positions agree with TRBD1. With V trimmed by 8 bases and J by 7 bases, 2 bases remained unmatched. The CDR3 spans 11 residues. Germline-derived CDR1 and CDR2 are KGHSH and LQKENI. The DNA of the CDR3 is TGTGCCAGCACGGGACAGGGGGAGCAGTACTTC. It specifies CASTGQGEQYF.

CDR3 amino acids: CASSLGGSTDTQYF. The CDR3 nucleotides are TGCGCCAGCAGCTTGGGCGGTAGCACAGATACGCAGTATTTT. The rearrangement links TRBV5-1 to TRBJ2-3; D gene uncertain. Trimming took off 0 bases at V and 0 bases at J, with 5 bases between the two ends. This CDR3 has 14 residues. CDR1 is SGHRS and CDR2 is YFSETQ in the germline V gene.

The rearrangement uses TRBV3-1 (or the pseudogene TRBV3-2) and TRBJ2-3; D may be TRBD2 (5 bases). The CDR3 runs 17 residues. Trimming removed 2 bases from V and 1 base from J, with 16 bases in between. Germline V gene data show CDR1 as LGHDT and CDR2 as YNNKEL (reference sequence). The CDR3 region has the DNA TGTGCCAGCAGCCAAAGCCGGGGTGGGTTTGGCACAGATACGCAGTATTTT. Its protein product is CASSQSRGGFGTDTQYF.

This clone was detected only once. The rearrangement links TRBV25-1 to TRBJ1-4; 11 nucleotides line up with TRBD1. V trimming: 8 bases; J trimming: 2 bases; junction bases outside the gene matches: 7. Germline loops: CDR1 MGHDK, CDR2 SYGVNS. The CDR3 runs 16 residues. In DNA, the CDR3 is TGTGCCAGCGGCCGGGACAGGGGGGACACTAATGAAAAACTGTTTTTT. Translation: CASGRDRGDTNEKLFF. Looking up the rest from reference TRBV25-1 and TRBJ1-4 gives the full variable domain: EADIYQTPRYLVIGTGKKITLECSQTMGHDKMYWYQQDPGMELHLIHYSYGVNSTEKGDLSSESTVSRIRTEHFPLTLESARPSHTSQYLCASGRDRGDTNEKLFFGSGTQLSVL.

The chain joins TRBV19 to TRBJ2-1; D is possibly TRBD2 (6 bases). Germline lookup yields CDR1 LNHDA and CDR2 SQIVND (reference sequence). Trimming stripped 0 bases from V and 5 bases from J, with 8 bases between. The CDR3 runs to 14 residues. The CDR3, as DNA: TGTGCCAGTAGTATAGAACTAGCAGACAATGAGCAGTTCTTC. Translating gives CASSIELADNEQFF.

The chain combines TRBV19 with TRBJ2-2; 11 bases align to TRBD2. This CDR3 comprises 15 residues. Germline V CDR1 and CDR2: LNHDA, SQIVND (reference sequence). With V trimmed by 4 bases and J by 6 bases, 4 bases remained unmatched. CDR3 bases: TGTGCCAGTAGTACGGGACTAGCGGTCTCCGGGGAGCTGTTTTTT. Encoded protein: CASSTGLAVSGELFF.

V is TRBV4-3 and J is TRBJ2-2; 7 bases fit TRBD2. The CDR3 spans 17 residues. CDR1 and CDR2 (germline): LGHNA, YSLEER. The V and J ends lost 5 bases and 6 bases, in that order; junction bases with no gene match: 15. The CDR3 DNA follows: TGCGCCAGCAGCGACGACGGCGGGCAGGGAGGGGCCGGGGAGCTGTTTTTT. Translated: CASSDDGGQGGAGELFF.

The gene calls are TRBV5-7 and TRBJ1-2, with 9 bases lining up with TRBD1. TRBV5-7 is designated an ORF whose function remains uncertain. V gave up 2 bases and J gave up 7 bases; unmatched junction bases: 6. This CDR3 contains 14 residues. DNA of the CDR3: TGTGCCAGCAGCTTCGGTACAGGGGGCTGTGGCTACACCTTC. This gives the protein CASSFGTGGCGYTF.

The chain uses TRBV5-1 and TRBJ1-1, with unresolved D. Trimming took 3 bases from V and 6 from J, leaving 12 bases between them. The CDR3 covers 13 residues. From germline, CDR1 is SGHRS and CDR2 YFSETQ. CDR3 region: CASSSLEESEAFF. Here the CDR3 DNA reads TGCGCCAGCAGCTCCCTTGAAGAGTCTGAAGCTTTCTTT.

This chain links TRBV10-3 with TRBJ2-1, with TRBD1 as a possible D gene (6 bases). Germline CDR1 is ENHRY and CDR2 is SYGVKD. The V end lost 3 bases, the J end lost 3 bases, and 12 bases lay between the germline ends. This CDR3 contains 15 residues. The CDR3 spells CAISEGKGVYNEQFF. CDR3 bases: TGTGCCATCAGTGAAGGGAAGGGGGTCTACAATGAGCAGTTCTTC.